This TCR beta chain was sequenced in a study of CD8+ T cells in alopecia areata. CDR1 is MGHDK, CDR2 SYGVNS, per germline. V was shortened by 0 bases and J by 5 bases, with 14 bases between the two germline ends. The length of the CDR3 is 16 residues. Reverse transcription of extracted RNA yielded cDNA, which provided the sequencing template. TCRdb's copy holds only in-frame clones and misses some; the assay was immunoSEQ multiplex PCR. Of some 240,000 clones in the sample, roughly 57% were seen once. The V call is TRBV25-1, the J call TRBJ1-5, with D possibly TRBD1 on 6 matching bases. This TCR derives from a human donor with alopecia areata. The sequencing used CD4+ T cells sorted from blood, collected at week 0. CDR3 sequence reads: CASSEYGRGDDQPQHF. CDR3 DNA sequence: TGTGCCAGCAGTGAATATGGAAGGGGGGATGATCAGCCCCAGCATTTT.